These 9 T cell receptor beta chains were sequenced from one sample in a study of Graves' ophthalmopathy and Graves' hyperthyroidism. Amplification of TCR beta CDR3 regions used RNA transcripts. HTBI primers served in a first-round RT-PCR, which a second-round multiplex PCR followed. TCRdb itself ran the multiplex PCR reads through MiXCR, one entry per CDR3 protein. This table holds just over 600,000 distinct CDR3 sequences, roughly 20% found once. Specimen: peripheral blood. These receptor sequences come from a woman younger than 30 with stable Graves' hyperthyroidism. Some clones in this sample may be carry-over from other donors' samples.

The chain couples TRBV3-1 to TRBJ1-2; D call uncertain. V lost 3 bases and J 5 bases, leaving 16 bases between the germline ends. CDR1 and CDR2 from the germline V gene are LGHDT and YNNKEL (reference sequence). The CDR3 is made up of 15 amino acids. CDR3 DNA sequence: TGTGCCAGCAGCCAGAGAGACGGGGAAACGTATGGCTACACCTTC. Encoded protein: CASSQRDGETYGYTF.

This clonotype was seen many times. V and J are TRBV4-1 and TRBJ1-1; no reliable D call. Germline CDR1 and CDR2: MGHRA and YSYEKL. This CDR3 region has 15 residues. Deletions cut 1 base from V and 0 bases from J, with 9 bases between. CDR3 sequence: CASSQAWGVNTEAFF. CDR3 DNA: TGCGCCAGCAGCCAAGCCTGGGGAGTGAACACTGAAGCTTTCTTT.

On this clonotype itself: A much larger clone lies one base from this, so it may be a read error. The chain employs TRBV20-1 and TRBJ2-5; 8 bases are shared with TRBD2. Per the germline V gene, CDR1 is DFQATT and CDR2 is SNEGSKA (reference sequence). The CDR3 totals 13 residues. V lost 3 bases and J lost 5; bases outside the gene matches: 5. Here the CDR3 reads CSASGGAWETQYF. In DNA, the CDR3 is TGCAGTGCTAGCGGGGGGGCTTGGGAGACCCAGTACTTC.

Remarks on this clonotype: This may come from a read error, since a much larger clone is one base off. The chain uses TRBV5-1 and TRBJ2-7; 11 bases fit TRBD2. V gave up 5 bases and J gave up 5 bases; unmatched junction bases: 6. Looked up from germline, CDR1 is SGHRS and CDR2 is YFSETQ. The CDR3 totals 14 residues. The CDR3, as DNA: TGCGCCAGCAGGGAACTAGCGGGAGCCGACGAGCAGTACTTC. Its protein is CASRELAGADEQYF.

This chain uses TRBV20-1 with TRBJ1-2; 9 bases fit TRBD1. J was trimmed by 8 bases and V by 3 bases; bases with no gene match: 13. The length of the CDR3 is 15 residues. CDR1 is DFQATT and CDR2 is SNEGSKA in the germline V gene (reference sequence). CDR3 sequence reads: CSARLPWGQGGGYTF. The CDR3 nucleotides read TGCAGTGCTAGGTTACCTTGGGGACAGGGCGGAGGCTACACCTTC.

This clonotype occurred many times. The V gene is TRBV14, the J gene TRBJ2-7; D gene uncertain. The ends were cut back, 0 bases at V and 2 bases at J, with 11 bases in the middle. Per germline, CDR1 SGHDN and CDR2 FVKESK. The CDR3 covers 15 residues. CDR3 sequence: CASSQDPGFTYEQYF. The CDR3, as DNA: TGTGCCAGCAGCCAAGATCCCGGGTTCACCTACGAGCAGTACTTC.

This clonotype was seen only a few times. The J gene is TRBJ2-7, the V gene TRBV27, with D possibly TRBD2 on 6 matching bases. Germline CDR1 MNHEY, CDR2 SMNVEV (reference sequence). There are 13 residues in the CDR3. The ends were cut back, 4 bases at V and 5 bases at J, with 12 bases in the middle. The CDR3 loop reads CASSYGSLNEQYF. The CDR3 coding sequence is TGTGCCAGCAGTTACGGGAGTTTAAACGAGCAGTACTTC.

This clonotype was seen ten or more times. The chain recombines TRBV6-2 or TRBV6-3 with TRBJ2-2; unclear D gene. This CDR3 is built from 13 residues. CDR1 MNHEY and CDR2 SVGEGT come from the germline V gene. V was shortened by 3 bases and J by 5 bases, with 7 bases between the two germline ends. The CDR3 DNA is TGTGCCAGCAGTTATTTGTTTACCGGGGAGCTGTTTTTT. It specifies CASSYLFTGELFF.

The J gene is TRBJ1-1, the V gene TRBV12-3 or TRBV12-4, with 10 bases aligning to TRBD1. The CDR3 consists of 15 residues. V was clipped by 4 bases and J by 5 bases; unmatched bases: 7. CDR3 sequence (DNA): TGTGCCAGCAGTTCCCCGACAGGGGGCGGGACTGAAGCTTTCTTT. It is translated as CASSSPTGGGTEAFF.